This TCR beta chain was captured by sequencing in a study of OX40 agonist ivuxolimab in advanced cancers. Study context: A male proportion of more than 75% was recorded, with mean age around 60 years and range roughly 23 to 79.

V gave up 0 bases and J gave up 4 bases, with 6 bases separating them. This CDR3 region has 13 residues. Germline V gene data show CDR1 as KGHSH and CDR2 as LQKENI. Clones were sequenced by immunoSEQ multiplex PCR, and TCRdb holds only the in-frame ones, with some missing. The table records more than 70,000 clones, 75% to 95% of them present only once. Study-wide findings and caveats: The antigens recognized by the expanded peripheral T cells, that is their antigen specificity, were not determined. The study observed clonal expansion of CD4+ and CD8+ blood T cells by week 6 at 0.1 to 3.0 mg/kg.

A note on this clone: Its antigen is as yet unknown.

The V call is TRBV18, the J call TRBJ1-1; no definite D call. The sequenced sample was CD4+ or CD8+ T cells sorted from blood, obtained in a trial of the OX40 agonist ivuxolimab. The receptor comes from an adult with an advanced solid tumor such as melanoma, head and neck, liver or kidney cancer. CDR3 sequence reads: CASSPPGSTEAFF. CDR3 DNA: TGTGCCAGCTCACCACCGGGGAGCACTGAAGCTTTCTTT.